What follows are 16 T cell receptor beta chains derived from one specimen sequenced in a study of tumor-infiltrating lymphocytes in primary liver carcinoma. The tissue used was unsorted bulk material of 20-30 mg. RNA and DNA were co-extracted from it with the AllPrep DNA/RNA mini kit. A constant-region primer served to make TCR beta cDNA from roughly 460 ng total RNA. A slightly modified ARM-PCR protocol with three nested multiplex PCR rounds produced these TCR beta libraries. TRBV1-TRBV30 forward primers and a C-beta reverse primer were used in the first two PCR rounds, which each ran for approximately 11 cycles. TCRdb recomputed calls from the multiplex PCR reads with MiXCR, one row per CDR3 protein. The repertoire holds tens of thousands of distinct CDR3 sequences, around 70% seen once, with approximately 19% in the top ten. Sample: liver tumor tissue from sampling region 1. Subset of the sample: tumor region T1, superior pole. These receptors came from a man aged 35-49 years with primary liver carcinoma and hepatitis B virus infection.

The CDR3 spells CASSPIGLGSRNEQFF. The CDR3, as DNA: TGTGCCAGCAGTCCAATTGGGTTAGGGTCTCGAAATGAGCAGTTCTTC. The rearrangement uses TRBV6-1 and TRBJ2-1; no firm D call. The CDR3 covers 16 residues. Trimming removed 5 bases from V and 7 bases from J, with 21 bases in between. Germline V gene lookup returns CDR1 MNHNS and CDR2 SASEGT.

Turning to this clonotype: A much bigger clone sits one base away, suggesting this may be a read error. The chain has TRBV7-3 and TRBJ2-7; tentatively, D is TRBD2 (6 bases). Germline lookup yields CDR1 SGHTA and CDR2 FQGTGA. The length of the CDR3 is 13 residues. The CDR3 loop reads CVSSLAVWTEQYF. The CDR3 nucleotides are TGTGTCAGCAGCTTAGCGGTTTGGACCGAGCAGTACTTC.

This clonotype was counted at least ten times. The chain employs TRBV28 and TRBJ2-5, with 13 nucleotides matching TRBD2. The trim removed 6 bases at V and 7 bases at J, leaving 2 bases unmatched. The germline gives CDR1 MDHEN, CDR2 SYDVKM. This CDR3 is built from 13 residues. CDR3 bases: TGTGCCAGCAGACTAGCGGGAGGGGGGACCCAGTACTTC. This codes for CASRLAGGGTQYF.

CDR3 sequence: CANSLTGGTEAFF. The CDR3 bases are TGTGCCAACAGTTTAACAGGGGGGACTGAAGCTTTCTTT. The chain employs TRBV11-3 and TRBJ1-1; 8 bases match TRBD1. The V gene's germline CDR1 is SGHNT and CDR2 YENEEA. This CDR3 comprises 13 residues. Unmatched junction bases numbered 9, after V lost 10 bases and J lost 5 bases.

Turning to this clonotype: At one boundary the junction diverges from the germline segment, which might be a read error. The chain links TRBV6-1 to TRBJ2-5, with unresolved D. The CDR3 is 12 amino acids. CDR1 MNHNS and CDR2 SASEGT come from the germline V gene. CDR3 coding DNA: TGTGCCAGCAGTGTCAATCAAGAGGCCCAGTACTTC. This translates into CASSVNQEAQYF.

Concerning this clonotype itself: The conserved final phenylalanine or tryptophan is absent from the CDR3, which likely points to a read error. This chain links TRBV6-1 with TRBJ2-5; no clear D. Germline CDR1 MNHNS, CDR2 SASEGT. CDR3 length: 16 amino acids. In DNA, the CDR3 is TGTGCCAGCGGAACAACACCCAATGAATTTCGAGAGGCCCAGTACTTA. It encodes CASGTTPNEFREAQYL.

Notes on this clonotype: The junction departs from germline at one end; a sequencing error may be responsible. This chain connects TRBV11-2 to TRBJ2-7, with 15 bases that match TRBD2. Germline CDR1 and CDR2: SGHAT and FQNNGV. There are 18 residues in the CDR3. This CDR3 is CASSLSVGLAGGGYVQYF. CDR3 nucleotides: TGTGCAAGCAGCTTATCCGTTGGACTAGCGGGAGGGGGGTACGTGCAGTACTTT.

For this clonotype: The final CDR3 position lacks the conserved phenylalanine or tryptophan, pointing to a likely read error. The DNA is omitted, as the CDR3 cannot be located on it reliably, and the CDR3 follows TCRdb's listing. The V gene is TRBV11-2, the J gene TRBJ2-7. The CDR3 comprises 12 residues, both ends counted. Per the germline V gene, CDR1 is SGHAT and CDR2 is FQNNGV. CDR3: CASSLVGNEQYL.

Turning to this clonotype: Given a much more abundant clone one base away, this may be a read error. CDR3 DNA: TGTGCCAGCAGCGGACCTTCGAGGGAAAAACTGTTATTT. Protein: CASSGPSREKLLF. This chain connects TRBV2 to TRBJ1-4; D is unclear. The CDR3 covers 13 residues. Germline-derived CDR1 and CDR2 are SNHLY and FYNNEI.

To note about this clonotype: Germline is not matched at one junction end, which may reflect a read error. The chain recombines TRBV4-1 with TRBJ1-5, with D possibly TRBD1 on 5 matching bases. In germline, CDR1 is MGHRA, CDR2 YSYEKL. There are 15 residues in the CDR3. The CDR3 here is CASSQDIAGWQSQHF. Written as DNA, the CDR3 is TGTGCCAGCAGCCAAGATATCGCAGGGTGGCAGTCCCAGCATTTT.

As regards this clonotype: A read error may produce the germline difference seen at one junction end. The J gene is TRBJ1-2, the V gene TRBV11-2; D perhaps matches TRBD1 (5 bases). In germline, CDR1 is SGHAT, CDR2 FQNNGV. CDR3 length: 14 residues. The CDR3 nucleotides read TGTGTCAGCAGCTTAGGAGGGACCCACTATGGTTACACCTTC. This translates into CVSSLGGTHYGYTF.

For the CDR3, the DNA is TGTGCCAGCAGCTTACGCAGGCCAGGCTACACCTTC. The encoded protein is CASSLRRPGYTF. The rearrangement joins TRBV13 to TRBJ1-2; no reliable D call. In germline, CDR1 is PRHDT, CDR2 FYEKMQ (reference sequence). The V and J ends lost 2 bases and 8 bases respectively, with 9 bases between them. CDR3 length equals 12 residues.

Of note for this clonotype: Germline is not matched at one junction end, which may reflect a read error. The chain combines TRBV29-1 with TRBJ2-1, with D maybe TRBD1 (5 bases). Per germline, CDR1 SQVTM and CDR2 ANQGSEA. The CDR3 loop spans 16 amino acids. The CDR3 DNA reads TGCCGCGTTGAATGGTACAGGATTAGATCTTACAATGAGCAATTCTTC. Its protein is CRVEWYRIRSYNEQFF.

The rearrangement links TRBV4-2 to TRBJ2-1; the match to TRBD2 covers 10 bases. Germline V CDR1 and CDR2: LGHNA, YNFKEQ. The trim removed 7 bases at V and 3 bases at J, leaving 9 bases unmatched. The CDR3 runs 16 residues. The CDR3 nucleotides read TGTGCCAGCACCCAGGCAGGGACTAGCGTCTACAATGAGCAGTTCTTC. Translated: CASTQAGTSVYNEQFF.

As regards this clonotype: Its ends do not fully match the called genes, so a read error is possible. The chain carries TRBV6-1 and TRBJ2-7, with 8 bases lining up with TRBD1. In germline, CDR1 is MNHNS, CDR2 SASEGT. There are 15 residues in the CDR3. The CDR3 DNA follows: TGTGCCAGCAGTAAAGCGCCTGGACAGGGCTACGAGCAGTACTTC. Translated, it gives CASSKAPGQGYEQYF.

There are a few counts of this clonotype. This sequence may be a read error, since a much larger clone differs from it by one base. The genes are TRBV7-9 and TRBJ2-5, with a possible D match to TRBD1 (7 bases). The CDR3 consists of 16 residues. V was pared by 5 bases and J by 2 bases, with 18 bases between. CDR1 is SEHNR, CDR2 FQNEAQ, per germline (reference sequence). CDR3 nucleotides: TGTGCCAGCAGCAAAGGGGTCAGGGGGGCTCAAGAGACCCAGTACTTC. It yields the protein CASSKGVRGAQETQYF.